This TCR beta chain was documented in a study of blood T cell repertoires in COVID-19. Across the study: PBMCs, B-cell-depleted T cells, or T cells provided the cDNA or gDNA that made up the material.

In the study's own analysis: Nucleated cell number was recorded as an estimate derived from reference gene primer amplification. Measured with immunoSEQ multiplex PCR; TCRdb has only the in-frame clones, and not every one. V and J calls and clone size follow that table, whereas D and trimming were derived from the DNA. Of 200,000 to 300,000 clones listed, 88% are singletons. The sequencing input was peripheral blood. This sequence originates from a woman aged 25 to 45 with COVID-19, enrolled during active disease.

The CDR3 nucleotides read TGTGCCAGCAGGGGCGCTAATGAAAAACTGTTTTTT. Its protein is CASRGANEKLFF. The chain couples TRBV28 to TRBJ1-4; D gene uncertain. This CDR3 comprises 12 residues. Deletions cut 6 bases from V and 3 bases from J, with 5 bases between. The germline V gene encodes CDR1 MDHEN and CDR2 SYDVKM.